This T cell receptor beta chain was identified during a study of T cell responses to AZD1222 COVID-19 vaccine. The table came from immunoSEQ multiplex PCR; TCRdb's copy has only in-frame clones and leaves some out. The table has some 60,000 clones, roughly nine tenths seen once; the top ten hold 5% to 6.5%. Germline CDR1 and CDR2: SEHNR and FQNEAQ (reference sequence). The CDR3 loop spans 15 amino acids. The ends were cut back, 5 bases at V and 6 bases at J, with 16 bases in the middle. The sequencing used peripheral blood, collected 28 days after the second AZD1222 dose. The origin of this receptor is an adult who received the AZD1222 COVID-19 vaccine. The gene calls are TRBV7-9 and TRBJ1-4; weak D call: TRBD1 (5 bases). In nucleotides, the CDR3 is TGTGCCAGCAGCCGAGGAGGGGCCACGGATGAAAAACTGTTTTTT. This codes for CASSRGGATDEKLFF.